The 10 T cell receptor beta chains below come from one sample, sequenced in a study of blood T cell repertoires in COVID-19. Measured with immunoSEQ multiplex PCR; TCRdb has only the in-frame clones, and not every one. In the table there are 250,000 or so clones, about nine tenths of which are singletons. The sequencing sample was made of peripheral blood. Source of these receptors: a man aged 40-55 years with active or convalescent COVID-19.

The chain has TRBV9 and TRBJ2-1, with TRBD2 as a possible D gene (6 bases). Germline V gene lookup returns CDR1 SGDLS and CDR2 YYNGEE. This CDR3 region has 15 residues. V lost 3 bases, J lost 5 bases, and 15 bases lay in between. This CDR3 reads CASSEGGGTNNEQFF. DNA of the CDR3: TGTGCCAGCAGCGAGGGAGGTGGGACGAACAATGAGCAGTTCTTC.

The gene calls are TRBV5-1 and TRBJ2-5; weak D call: TRBD1 (5 bases). Per the germline V gene, CDR1 is SGHRS and CDR2 is YFSETQ. This CDR3 spans 13 amino acids. The V end was cut by 3 bases, the J end by 7 bases, with 13 bases between. The CDR3 DNA reads TGCGCCAGCAGCTCGTTCCAGGGCGGGACCCAGTACTTC. It translates to CASSSFQGGTQYF.

This chain uses TRBV12-3 or TRBV12-4 with TRBJ1-1, with D perhaps matching TRBD1 (5 bases). The CDR3 consists of 13 residues. V lost 6 bases and J 7 bases, leaving 15 bases between the germline ends. The CDR3 is CASSYGTHVEAFF. CDR3 DNA sequence: TGTGCCAGCAGCTACGGGACTCATGTTGAAGCTTTCTTT.

The chain combines TRBV28 with TRBJ1-6; TRBD1 agrees at 9 bases. J lost 10 bases, V lost 7 bases, and 5 bases had no gene match. CDR1 is MDHEN, CDR2 SYDVKM, per germline. The CDR3 is made up of 13 amino acids. The CDR3 protein is CASTGQGLSPLHF. CDR3 bases: TGTGCCAGCACGGGACAGGGCTTGTCACCCCTCCACTTT.

This rearrangement joins TRBV6-1 to TRBJ1-6; D ambiguous. This CDR3 is built from 13 residues. Between the trimmed V and J ends, which lost 2 bases and 9 bases, there was a span of 8 bases. Germline V CDR1 and CDR2: MNHNS, SASEGT. The CDR3 sequence is CASSENSGSPLHF. CDR3 DNA sequence: TGTGCCAGCAGTGAAAATTCGGGTTCACCCCTCCACTTT.

The J gene is TRBJ2-3, the V gene TRBV5-4, with TRBD2 matching 7 bases. Trimming took 2 bases from V and 6 from J; bases not matched to a gene: 12. Germline CDR1 is SGHNT and CDR2 is YYREEE (reference sequence). The CDR3 has 16 amino acids. The CDR3 nucleotides read TGTGCCAGCAGCTTCCCGACTATTGGGGAGGGGGATACGCAGTATTTT. This translates into CASSFPTIGEGDTQYF.

The V call is TRBV7-9, the J call TRBJ2-7; TRBD2 matches at 10 bases. Germline CDR1 is SEHNR and CDR2 is FQNEAQ (reference sequence). This CDR3 region has 16 residues. Germline trimming cut 1 base from V and 2 bases from J; bases unmatched to any gene: 5. Here the CDR3 DNA reads TGTGCCAGCAGCTTAGTTCTAGCGGGAGACCCCTACGAGCAGTACTTC. Protein: CASSLVLAGDPYEQYF.

The chain has TRBV15 and TRBJ1-2; no firm D call. Germline V CDR1 and CDR2: LNHNV, YYDKDF (reference sequence). The CDR3 is 15 residues long. Trimming stripped 0 bases from V and 8 bases from J, with 16 bases between. The CDR3 protein is CATSRDQELEVGYTF. CDR3 coding DNA: TGTGCCACCAGCAGAGATCAGGAGCTGGAGGTGGGCTACACCTTC.

This clone was counted at least ten times. The J gene is TRBJ1-5, the V gene TRBV27; D may be TRBD1 (6 bases). Germline CDR1 is MNHEY and CDR2 is SMNVEV (reference sequence). Trimming removed 4 bases from V and 7 bases from J, with 17 bases in between. The CDR3 contains 15 residues. CDR3 region: CASSSIQGPGQPQHF. The CDR3 coding sequence is TGTGCCAGCAGTTCAATACAGGGTCCGGGACAGCCCCAGCATTTT.

This clone showed up just a few times. V usage is TRBV5-1 and J usage is TRBJ2-2; 12 nucleotides align to TRBD1. CDR1 is SGHRS, CDR2 YFSETQ, per germline. V gave up 6 bases and J gave up 7 bases; unmatched junction bases: 7. The CDR3 is made up of 15 amino acids. The CDR3 loop reads CASTPGQGAIGELFF. The CDR3 DNA sequence: TGCGCCAGCACCCCGGGACAGGGGGCTATCGGGGAGCTGTTTTTT.